A selection of T cell receptor beta chains follows, all from one sample in a study of blood T cell repertoires in COVID-19. Repertoires were generated with immunoSEQ multiplex PCR, while TCRdb's copy carries only in-frame clones and drops some. The table shows 40,000 to 45,000 clones, with roughly 89% occurring only once. The specimen sequenced was peripheral blood. These receptors were taken from a man aged 50-59 years with active COVID-19. Each CDR3 is given with its conserved first and last residue. The order of the fields is D gene, V gene, clone size, CDR3 protein. The D gene is left open where the match is weak. Only part of the rows carry a size: once, few, many, or a class if the clone is expanded.

>TRBD1|TRBV9|.
CASSGGQGQETQYF
>TRBD2|TRBV27|.
CASSFWGGETQYF
>.|TRBV5-1|.
CASSLLADNEQFF
>.|TRBV19|few
CASSIFGPENEQFF
>.|TRBV30|.
CALLRGSYNEQFF
>TRBD2|TRBV28|.
CASSLPTVAGGTDTQYF
>.|TRBV28|once
CASSLVSDQETQYF
>.|TRBV2|.
CASSEALGGDTQYF
>.|TRBV27|.
CASSLAVGADTQYF
>TRBD1|TRBV5-6|.
CASSRQGTGTTETQYF
>.|TRBV7-2|.
CASSLGRSTRGEQYF
>TRBD1|TRBV7-9|few
CASSLGQINQPQHF
>.|TRBV28|.
CASSPDPLGGAFLGDIGELFF
>.|TRBV5-1|.
CASSLQSSGNTIYF
>.|TRBV23-1|.
CASSHVTRGSDVETQYF
>TRBD1|TRBV28|.
CASRDPLWATGSYGYTF
>.|TRBV11-2|once
CASSLGPGDIQYF
>.|TRBV18|once
CASSPRDGSQETQYF
>TRBD2|TRBV5-1|.
CASTKGLAGTDTQYF
>.|TRBV7-9|.
CASSLNRVDGYTF
>TRBD1|TRBV18|.
CASSPRTGEGQPQHF
>.|TRBV28|.
CASSFEVRSYSTDTQYF
>TRBD2|TRBV3-1/TRBV3-2|.
CASQSTSGRHEQFF
>TRBD1|TRBV6-2/TRBV6-3|.
CASSPTTNRGPGRTQYF
>TRBD1|TRBV7-6|.
CASSQGESLQETQYF
>.|TRBV5-1|.
CASSLPYAAASTDTQYF